A selection of T cell receptor beta chains follows, all from one sample in a study of blood T cell repertoires in COVID-19. The table came from immunoSEQ multiplex PCR; TCRdb's copy has only in-frame clones and leaves some out. The table includes approximately 210,000 clones, 80% to 90% detected once. Material: peripheral blood. These receptors all stem from a human donor in a cohort sampled during active COVID-19. The CDR3 runs from the conserved cysteine through the conserved F or W. Each record gives: D gene, V gene, CDR3 protein. D genes are given only for firm matches.

NA,TRBV19,CASSVSGVGYTF
NA,TRBV19,CASTPTGNTEAFF
NA,TRBV27,CASSSDRFPGANVLTF
TRBD2,TRBV5-1,CASSRGSGGTDTQYF
TRBD1,TRBV9,CASSQHTGDQPQHF
TRBD1,TRBV30,CAWSSSTGTEAFF
TRBD1,TRBV19,CASNQGASEKLFF
NA,TRBV30,CAWTSRDTQYF
TRBD1,TRBV19,CASSIGTVLNQPQHF
NA,TRBV19,CASSIGGRANEQFF
TRBD1,TRBV18,CASSLTGTGVDGYTF
NA,TRBV10-3,CAISELQGAGNTIYF
NA,TRBV3-1/TRBV3-2,CASSQVGRGPETQYF
TRBD1,TRBV19,CASRDRPDQPQHF
TRBD2,TRBV4-1,CASSQEFGLAGANEQFF
NA,TRBV7-8,CASSWGQVVDQETQYF
TRBD2,TRBV29-1,CSVAYSGRSDTQYF
NA,TRBV28,CASSLFPGPIRNTIYF
TRBD1,TRBV28,CASSSRTGRHEQYF
NA,TRBV7-2,CASSGEGRWGGNQPQHF
NA,TRBV15,CATSSMGLPRLNIQYF
NA,TRBV2,CASSRGGRSSGNTIYF
NA,TRBV5-1,CASSLIRDEQFF
NA,TRBV4-1,CASSQLNRASYEQYF
TRBD1,TRBV18,CASSPGQGIYEQYF
TRBD1,TRBV10-3,CAISESEQGALNEQFF
NA,TRBV28,CASRFGGTEAFF
NA,TRBV5-6,CASSSQAHYGYTF
NA,TRBV11-2,CASSLVQVNTEAFF
NA,TRBV7-8,CASSLRGISYEQYF
NA,TRBV30,CAWRLIWVWGAEAFF
NA,TRBV5-1,CASSPKTGLGYTF